This T cell receptor beta chain was sequenced in a study of blood T cells in healthy people across ages. The use of a sample-barcoded 5' primer and a J-beta primer mix characterized a second PCR of roughly 6 to 11 cycles. MiXCR, applied by TCRdb to the 5' RACE reads, yields one record per CDR3 protein. The table records 1.5 million to 2 million distinct CDR3 sequences, roughly 28% of them present only once. Germline V lookup: CDR1 WSHSY, CDR2 SAAADI. V was clipped by 6 bases and J by 3 bases, with 18 bases between them. The CDR3 extends over 16 amino acids. Investigators took roughly 10 milliliters of peripheral blood from every donor. Total RNA extracted from each sample amounted to at least 6 micrograms. This clonotype has a count of ten or more. Its antigen is unidentified. Study findings and constraints: Per-million-T-cell TCR beta diversity fell roughly linearly with age. Estimates based on one million T cells were treated as lower bounds.

Sample: blood. This TCR derives from a woman aged 25 to 45 in good health. The chain recombines TRBV10-2 with TRBJ2-1; TRBD2 might be the D (6 bases). This chain's CDR3 is CASRVPGTGGYNEQFF. The CDR3, as DNA: TGCGCCAGCAGAGTCCCCGGGACTGGCGGCTACAATGAGCAGTTCTTC.